Below are 27 T cell receptor beta chains sequenced from a single sample in a study of cytomegalovirus exposure and HLA in healthy donors. The PCR was carried out with 60 Vbeta primers and 13 Jbeta primers. Profiled with immunoSEQ multiplex PCR; TCRdb holds only in-frame clones, not every one. Altogether roughly 100,000 clones are present, around 73% being singletons, with the ten largest covering more than 1.5%. Material for sequencing was PBMCs. Receptors were obtained from a woman aged 35 to 49 in good health and CMV-seronegative.

The chain recombines TRBV29-1 with TRBJ2-7; possibly TRBD1 for D (6 bases). The CDR3 totals 13 residues. V was pared by 6 bases and J by 4 bases, with 16 bases between. Germline CDR1 SQVTM, CDR2 ANQGSEA. The CDR3 sequence: CSVGVDSLYEQYF. Here the CDR3 DNA reads TGCAGCGTCGGGGTGGACAGCCTTTACGAGCAGTACTTC.

A single count supports this clone. This chain links TRBV28 with TRBJ2-1, with 13 bases that match TRBD2. Trimming removed 6 bases from V and 4 bases from J; junction bases left unmatched: 21. This CDR3 spans 21 amino acids. Germline V CDR1 and CDR2: MDHEN, SYDVKM. CDR3 sequence (DNA): TGTGCCAGCAGCCCCGCCCCCGGACTAGCGGGAGTGAAGGGAGGTTACAATGAGCAGTTCTTC. Residues: CASSPAPGLAGVKGGYNEQFF.

The J gene is TRBJ1-1, the V gene TRBV11-2, with D unresolved. The CDR3 is made up of 16 amino acids. Germline V gene sequence: CDR1 SGHAT, CDR2 FQNNGV. V lost 4 bases, J lost 5 bases, and 20 bases lay in between. The CDR3 region is CASSSPRDSSRTEAFF. The CDR3 region has the DNA TGTGCCAGCAGCTCACCTCGCGACTCCTCTCGGACTGAAGCTTTCTTT. Full variable domain (outside the CDR3, taken from reference TRBV11-2 and TRBJ1-1): EAGVAQSPRYKIIEKRQSVAFWCNPISGHATLYWYQQILGQGPKLLIQFQNNGVVDDSQLPKDRFSAERLKGVDSTLKIQPAKLEDSAVYLCASSSPRDSSRTEAFFGQGTRLTVV.

This clone appeared a single time. The gene calls are TRBV27 and TRBJ2-1, with 9 bases aligning to TRBD2. The CDR3 extends over 15 amino acids. Germline lookup yields CDR1 MNHEY and CDR2 SMNVEV (reference sequence). Trimming cost V 6 bases and J 0 bases; bases outside gene matches: 3. This CDR3 reads CASRAGGSSYNEQFF. The CDR3 DNA sequence: TGTGCCAGCAGGGCGGGGGGGAGCTCCTACAATGAGCAGTTCTTC.

CDR3 coding DNA: TGTGCCAGCAGCCAGGAAAGCGGGAGATACTCCTACGAGCAGTACTTC. Protein product: CASSQESGRYSYEQYF. This sequence joins TRBV4-2 and TRBJ2-7; 8 nucleotides match TRBD2. Trimming took 3 bases from V and 0 from J; bases not matched to a gene: 7. This CDR3 region has 16 residues. Germline V gene data show CDR1 as LGHNA and CDR2 as YNFKEQ.

The chain combines TRBV27 with TRBJ2-7; D gene unclear. This CDR3 contains 14 residues. V lost 2 bases and J lost 2, with 10 bases in between. Germline assignment: CDR1 MNHEY and CDR2 SMNVEV (reference sequence). The CDR3 spells CASSLRYGTYEQYF. CDR3 nucleotides: TGTGCCAGCAGTTTACGATACGGTACCTACGAGCAGTACTTC.

In its sample, this clone was seen once. The chain combines TRBV15 with TRBJ2-7; TRBD2 agrees at 8 bases. CDR1 and CDR2 from the germline V gene are LNHNV and YYDKDF (reference sequence). The trim removed 4 bases at V and 7 bases at J, leaving 18 bases unmatched. The CDR3 spans 17 residues. The CDR3 DNA sequence: TGTGCCACCAGCATGATTGGAGACAGCGGGAGATTTGGTGAGCAGTACTTC. It specifies CATSMIGDSGRFGEQYF. The full variable domain, rest sourced from reference TRBV15 and TRBJ2-7, is DAMVIQNPRYQVTQFGKPVTLSCSQTLNHNVMYWYQQKSSQAPKLLFHYYDKDFNNEADTPDNFQSRRPNTSFCFLDIRSPGLGDTAMYLCATSMIGDSGRFGEQYFGPGTRLTVT.

The rearrangement joins TRBV9 to TRBJ2-7; TRBD2 matches at 8 bases. The J segment lost 6 bases and the V segment lost 7 bases, leaving 15 bases of the junction unmatched. The CDR3 has 15 residues. Germline values: CDR1 SGDLS, CDR2 YYNGEE. CDR3 coding DNA: TGTGCCAGCGCCCCGGGGGGGGGCAGGGCTAGCGAGCAGTACTTC. Translation: CASAPGGGRASEQYF.

This chain links TRBV13 with TRBJ2-5; D is unresolved. The CDR3 loop spans 13 amino acids. Germline V gene lookup returns CDR1 PRHDT and CDR2 FYEKMQ (reference sequence). V was cut by 5 bases and J by 4 bases, with 11 bases left in between. Here the CDR3 reads CASSPRVPETQYF. CDR3 in DNA: TGTGCCAGCAGCCCTCGGGTGCCAGAGACCCAGTACTTC.

Note on this clone: A read error may account for a junction end that differs from germline. The J gene is TRBJ2-2, the V gene TRBV7-7; 9 nucleotides line up with TRBD2. The CDR3 contains 15 residues. Germline loops: CDR1 SSHAT, CDR2 FNYEAQ (reference sequence). CDR3 protein: CASSLTAGGGGELFF. The CDR3 DNA follows: TGTGCTAGCAGCTTAACAGCGGGGGGCGGCGGGGAGCTGTTTTTT.

V gene TRBV5-4 combines with J gene TRBJ2-6; maybe TRBD1 (6 bases). CDR1 is SGHNT and CDR2 is YYREEE in the germline V gene (reference sequence). This CDR3 contains 18 residues. Trimming took off 2 bases at V and 0 bases at J, with 15 bases between the two ends. CDR3 DNA: TGTGCCAGCAGCTTAAAGCCCGGACAGAACTCTGGGGCCAACGTCCTGACTTTC. It specifies CASSLKPGQNSGANVLTF.

The V call is TRBV5-1, the J call TRBJ2-3; D is unresolved. The germline gives CDR1 SGHRS, CDR2 YFSETQ. Trimming took 0 bases from V and 2 from J, leaving 10 bases between them. CDR3 length equals 15 residues. The CDR3 DNA reads TGCGCCAGCAGCTTGGCCAAGAGGCTCACAGATACGCAGTATTTT. Protein product: CASSLAKRLTDTQYF.

This clone was found once. The chain carries TRBV18 and TRBJ2-7; 9 positions match TRBD1. V shed 5 bases, J shed 5 bases, and the junction held 7 bases outside the gene matches. This CDR3 contains 14 residues. The germline V gene encodes CDR1 KGHSH and CDR2 LQKENI. As DNA, the CDR3 is TGTGCCAGCTCAGCTTCGGACAGGGGCCACGAGCAGTACTTC. Its translation is CASSASDRGHEQYF. The whole variable domain, filled in from reference TRBV18 and TRBJ2-7, reads NAGVMQNPRHLVRRRGQEARLRCSPMKGHSHVYWYRQLPEEGLKFMVYLQKENIIDESGMPKERFSAEFPKEGPSILRIQQVVRGDSAAYFCASSASDRGHEQYFGPGTRLTVT.

This rearrangement joins TRBV28 to TRBJ1-1; 8 positions match TRBD1. The J segment lost 0 bases and the V segment lost 6 bases, leaving 15 bases of the junction unmatched. Germline values: CDR1 MDHEN, CDR2 SYDVKM. The CDR3 length is 18 residues. The CDR3 DNA reads as TGTGCCAGCAGCTGCCACCCAGGGGGCGGTTGGATGAACACTGAAGCTTTCTTT. It yields the protein CASSCHPGGGWMNTEAFF.

The rearrangement uses TRBV7-6 and TRBJ2-1, with no clear D. V was pared by 2 bases and J by 6 bases, with 14 bases between. Per germline, CDR1 SGHVS and CDR2 FNYEAQ. There are 15 residues in the CDR3. The CDR3 region has the DNA TGTGCCAGCAGCTTATTTGACGCGCCGGGCAATGAGCAGTTCTTC. It specifies CASSLFDAPGNEQFF. Full variable domain (remainder filled in from reference TRBV7-6 and TRBJ2-1): GAGVSQSPRYKVTKRGQDVALRCDPISGHVSLYWYRQALGQGPEFLTYFNYEAQQDKSGLPNDRFSAERPEGSISTLTIQRTEQRDSAMYRCASSLFDAPGNEQFFGPGTRLTVL.

This chain connects TRBV5-4 to TRBJ2-7, with 8 bases fitting TRBD2. Germline V gene sequence: CDR1 SGHNT, CDR2 YYREEE (reference sequence). The CDR3 contains 16 residues. The V and J ends lost 3 bases and 3 bases, in that order; junction bases with no gene match: 11. The CDR3 region has the DNA TGTGCCAGCAGCTCGGGTGGTGGGGCGGGAGGCTACGAGCAGTACTTC. It is translated as CASSSGGGAGGYEQYF.

V and J are TRBV6-1 and TRBJ2-1; 7 nucleotides match TRBD2. Germline V CDR1 and CDR2: MNHNS, SASEGT. The CDR3 loop spans 15 amino acids. With 6 bases clipped from V and 4 bases from J, the junction kept 9 bases outside the gene matches. The CDR3 nucleotides read TGTGCCAGCAGAGTAGAGCGGGGCGAATACAATGAGCAGTTCTTC. This encodes CASRVERGEYNEQFF.

This chain connects TRBV25-1 to TRBJ2-1; 10 nucleotides agree with TRBD2. The V gene end was trimmed by 3 bases and the J gene end by 14 bases; junction bases not matched to a gene: 7. The CDR3 runs to 13 residues. Germline values: CDR1 MGHDK, CDR2 SYGVNS. CDR3 region: CASSDGLAVVKFF. DNA of the CDR3: TGTGCCAGCAGTGATGGACTAGCGGTCGTAAAGTTCTTC.

V is TRBV19 and J is TRBJ2-6, with TRBD2 matching over 7 bases. V lost 3 bases and J lost 0; bases outside the gene matches: 11. Germline V gene lookup returns CDR1 LNHDA and CDR2 SQIVND (reference sequence). The CDR3 spans 19 residues. The CDR3 region is CASSMGGMRAASGANVLTF. The DNA for the CDR3 is TGTGCCAGTAGTATGGGGGGGATGCGGGCAGCCTCTGGGGCCAACGTCCTGACTTTC. Based on the CDR3 plus reference TRBV19 and TRBJ2-6, the full variable domain is DGGITQSPKYLFRKEGQNVTLSCEQNLNHDAMYWYRQDPGQGLRLIYYSQIVNDFQKGDIAEGYSVSREKKESFPLTVTSAQKNPTAFYLCASSMGGMRAASGANVLTFGAGSRLTVL.

The CDR3: CASSLSSQGTTEAFF. The DNA of the CDR3 is TGTGCCAGCAGCTTAAGTTCCCAGGGGACGACTGAAGCTTTCTTT. V gene TRBV7-3 combines with J gene TRBJ1-1, with D tentatively TRBD1 (6 bases). Germline values: CDR1 SGHTA, CDR2 FQGTGA. V gave up 1 base and J gave up 5 bases, with 14 bases separating them. This CDR3 comprises 15 residues.

The rearrangement joins TRBV6-5 to TRBJ1-2; D may be TRBD1 (6 bases). Germline V gene data show CDR1 as MNHEY and CDR2 as SVGAGI. V was clipped by 2 bases and J by 8 bases, with 18 bases between them. The length of the CDR3 is 15 residues. The CDR3 region has the DNA TGTGCCAGCAGTTACGGACACCTCAGGGGAGGGGGCTACACCTTC. It translates to CASSYGHLRGGGYTF.

The CDR3 reads CASSFLQGLSYEQYF. The CDR3 nucleotides are TGTGCCAGCAGCTTCTTACAGGGATTGTCCTACGAGCAGTACTTC. The chain joins TRBV7-6 to TRBJ2-7; D might be TRBD1 (6 bases). This CDR3 comprises 15 residues. The germline V gene has CDR1 SGHVS and CDR2 FNYEAQ. V lost 3 bases to trimming and J lost 1 base, with 13 bases between them.

J is TRBJ2-7 and V is TRBV15; tentative D call: TRBD2 (6 bases). Trimming pared 4 bases from V and 5 bases from J, leaving 30 bases between. The CDR3 covers 19 residues. The V gene's germline CDR1 is LNHNV and CDR2 YYDKDF (reference sequence). CDR3 loop: CATSTPFWRRTGERNEQYF. As DNA, the CDR3 is TGTGCCACCAGCACCCCCTTTTGGAGGAGGACGGGAGAGAGGAACGAGCAGTACTTC.

This chain links TRBV13 with TRBJ1-2; TRBD1 agrees at 7 bases. The CDR3 runs 12 residues. Germline-derived CDR1 and CDR2 are PRHDT and FYEKMQ (reference sequence). V trimming: 5 bases; J trimming: 7 bases; junction bases outside the gene matches: 4. The chain's CDR3 is CASSGQAGGYTF. In nucleotides, the CDR3 is TGTGCCAGCAGCGGACAGGCGGGTGGCTACACCTTC.

This clone was detected a few times. The chain is built from TRBV7-3 and TRBJ2-5, with a weak D call TRBD1 (6 bases). Trimming left V 4 bases short and J 0 bases short, with 21 bases between. This CDR3 has 18 amino acids. Germline loops: CDR1 SGHTA, CDR2 FQGTGA. The CDR3 DNA reads as TGTGCCAGCAGCTCCAACTCTTGGCGTAAGGGGGACCAAGAGACCCAGTACTTC. It specifies CASSSNSWRKGDQETQYF.

The V and J genes are TRBV11-3 and TRBJ1-1; D uncertain. V lost 4 bases and J lost 6, with 12 bases in between. Looked up from germline, CDR1 is SGHNT and CDR2 is YENEEA. The CDR3 runs to 13 residues. CDR3 residues: CASSSNNAAEAFF. The CDR3 DNA reads as TGTGCCAGCAGCTCGAACAACGCGGCTGAAGCTTTCTTT.

The V call is TRBV7-9, the J call TRBJ2-1; D is unresolved. The germline V gene has CDR1 SEHNR and CDR2 FQNEAQ (reference sequence). Trimming cost V 4 bases and J 13 bases, with 11 bases left between them. The CDR3 covers 11 residues. The CDR3 loop is CASSSTGAQFF. The CDR3 coding sequence is TGTGCCAGCAGCTCGACTGGCGCTCAGTTCTTC.